This record concerns one TCR beta chain sequence. The data originate from a study of blood T cell repertoires in COVID-19. Study-level information: The origin of the acute and convalescent COVID-19 samples was the United States, Italy and Spain. The analysed material was cDNA or gDNA that came from T cells, B-cell-depleted T cells, or PBMCs.

In the original workflow: Reference gene primer amplification in the assay estimated nucleated cell counts. Profiled with immunoSEQ multiplex PCR; TCRdb holds only in-frame clones, not every one. V, J and clone size were drawn from that table, and D and trimming were deduced from the DNA. Of more than 95,000 clones in the sample, 79% were seen once. Germline V gene lookup returns CDR1 SGHDN and CDR2 FVKESK. The V gene lost 1 base and the J gene lost 1 base, with 13 bases spanning the gap. CDR3 length: 16 residues. The sequenced material came from peripheral blood. The source is a man in his forties with active or convalescent COVID-19. This chain links TRBV14 with TRBJ1-1; the D gene is possibly TRBD1 (5 bases). In DNA form, the CDR3 reads TGTGCCAGCAGCCAAGCCCAGGGCAGCGCGAACACTGAAGCTTTCTTT. It translates to CASSQAQGSANTEAFF.